This T cell receptor beta chain was found in a study of cytomegalovirus exposure and HLA in healthy donors. Study observations and caveats: The productive fraction for most TCR beta V segments was about 90% or about 30% in an earlier analysis. Generally TCR sequences proved uncommon, though certain public TCRs appeared in numerous donors. The study had only CMV serostatus as immune exposure information.

There are a few counts of this clone. Its antigen is unknown. CDR3 length equals 14 residues. Germline trimming cut 5 bases from V and 10 bases from J; bases unmatched to any gene: 11. CDR1 and CDR2 from the germline V gene are SGHNT and YENEEA. It was healthy bone marrow donors who served as donors. The PCR employed 60 Vbeta primers together with 13 Jbeta primers. Produced via immunoSEQ multiplex PCR; TCRdb's table is partial and in-frame only. The sample carries 200,000 to 250,000 clones, about 80% recorded once. The sequence came from a woman between 55 and 75 years old in good health and CMV-seropositive. Sample: PBMCs. The rearrangement links TRBV11-3 to TRBJ2-3, with 8 bases identical to TRBD2. As DNA, the CDR3 is TGTGCCAGCAGCCCCGGTAATAGCGGGGATGCGCAGTATTTT. It encodes CASSPGNSGDAQYF.